This TCR beta chain was recovered during a study of cytomegalovirus exposure and HLA in healthy donors. Whole-study findings and limits: The classifier, whose performance was assessed in both the original and validation cohorts, reportedly diagnosed cytomegalovirus status with high specificity and sensitivity. The authors judged a highly shared variant cluster likely a sequencing artifact. V- and J-gene trimming of TCR beta was linked (in a later analysis) to a missense DCLRE1C variant.

V gave up 0 bases and J gave up 2 bases, with 9 bases separating them. The germline CDR1 and CDR2 sequences are SGHNT and YYREEE (reference sequence). The CDR3 is 14 residues long. PCR involved 60 Vbeta and 13 Jbeta primers. Produced via immunoSEQ multiplex PCR; TCRdb's table is partial and in-frame only. Among over 45,000 clones, 81% were seen once, and the ten largest hold roughly 2.4%. About this clone itself: Its antigen is not identified.

Sample: PBMCs. The rearrangement joins TRBV5-4 to TRBJ2-7, with D unresolved. This sequence originates from a boy younger than 18 in good health and CMV-seropositive. The CDR3 is CASSLGAIPYEQYF. CDR3 coding DNA: TGTGCCAGCAGCTTGGGGGCCATACCCTACGAGCAGTACTTC.